What follows describes a single T cell receptor (beta chain). These data belong to a study of shared clonotypes between healthy human individuals. Measured with immunoSEQ multiplex PCR; TCRdb has only the in-frame clones, and not every one. The repertoire has over 2,000,000 clones, 80% to 95% of them found once; the top ten carry roughly 1.7%. As defined, naive CD8 cells were CD45RO-negative and positively selected for CCR7, with terminally differentiated effector memory CD45RA+ cells excluded. Input material: naive CD8+ T cells from PBMCs. The clonotype was recovered from a man between 18 and 35 years old in good health. Some clones in this sample may be carry-over from other donors' samples.

For the CDR3, the DNA is TGCAGCGTCGACAGCTACGAGCAGTACTTC. This codes for CSVDSYEQYF. The gene calls are TRBV29-1 and TRBJ2-7; a weak D match, TRBD1 (5 bases). CDR1 and CDR2 (germline): SQVTM, ANQGSEA. Trimming stripped 6 bases from V and 3 bases from J, with 6 bases between. This CDR3 spans 10 amino acids.